The T cell receptor beta chain described here comes from a study of siplizumab effects on memory and regulatory T cells. A note on this clone: Its antigen is unknown.

The table came from immunoSEQ multiplex PCR; TCRdb's copy has only in-frame clones and leaves some out. The sample lists 90,000 to 140,000 clones, more than 85% occurring once. CDR1 is SGHTA, CDR2 FQGTGA, per germline. The CDR3 sequence is 14 residues long. V was shortened by 5 bases and J by 8 bases, with 16 bases between the two germline ends. Study findings and constraints: An assignable naive or memory phenotype was lacking in roughly 75-95% of proliferating CD4+ or CD8+ clones. It seemed that naive T cells were more diverse than memory cells and were major contributors to the alloresponse. Reactions containing siplizumab showed mappable alloreactive CD4+ clones averaging 68.8% Treg-derived, versus approximately 26% in controls.

The TCR originated in a human donor in good health. Sequenced sample: CD4+ T cells sorted from blood. This rearrangement joins TRBV7-3 to TRBJ2-1; D could derive from TRBD1 or TRBD2 (5 bases each). CDR3 sequence reads: CASSQSLGTDEQFF. The CDR3 DNA is TGTGCCAGCAGCCAGAGCTTGGGGACGGATGAGCAGTTCTTC.